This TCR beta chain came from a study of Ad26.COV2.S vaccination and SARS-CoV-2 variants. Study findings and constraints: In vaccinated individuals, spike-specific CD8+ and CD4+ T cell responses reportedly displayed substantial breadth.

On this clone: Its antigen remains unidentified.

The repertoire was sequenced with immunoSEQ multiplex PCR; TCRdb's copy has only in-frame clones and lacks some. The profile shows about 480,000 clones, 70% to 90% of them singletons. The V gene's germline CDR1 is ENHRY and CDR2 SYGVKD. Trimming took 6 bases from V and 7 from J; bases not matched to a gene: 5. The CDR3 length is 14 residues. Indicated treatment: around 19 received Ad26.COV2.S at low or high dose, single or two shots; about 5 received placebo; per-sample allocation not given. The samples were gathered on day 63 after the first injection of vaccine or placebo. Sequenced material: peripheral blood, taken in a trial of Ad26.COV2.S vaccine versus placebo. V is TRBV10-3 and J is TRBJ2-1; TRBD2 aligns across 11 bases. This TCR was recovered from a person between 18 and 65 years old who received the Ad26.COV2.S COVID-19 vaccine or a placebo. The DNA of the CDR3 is TGTGCCATCAGCTTAGCGGGAGGGGGGAATGAGCAGTTCTTC. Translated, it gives CAISLAGGGNEQFF.